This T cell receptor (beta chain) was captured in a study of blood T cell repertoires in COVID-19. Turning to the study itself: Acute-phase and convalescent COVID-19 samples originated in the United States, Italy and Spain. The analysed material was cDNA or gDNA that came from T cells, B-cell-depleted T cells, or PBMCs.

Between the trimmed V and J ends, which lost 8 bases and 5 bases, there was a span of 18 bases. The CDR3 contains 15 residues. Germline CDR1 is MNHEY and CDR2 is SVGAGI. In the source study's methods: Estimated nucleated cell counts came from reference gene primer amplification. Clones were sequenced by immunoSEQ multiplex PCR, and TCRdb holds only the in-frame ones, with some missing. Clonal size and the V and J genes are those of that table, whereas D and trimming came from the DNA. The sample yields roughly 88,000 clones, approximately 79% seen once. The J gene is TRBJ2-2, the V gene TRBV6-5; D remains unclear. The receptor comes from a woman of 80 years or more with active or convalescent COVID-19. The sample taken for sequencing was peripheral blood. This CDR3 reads CASLLHSTGTGELFF. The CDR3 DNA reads TGTGCCAGCCTACTCCATTCGACTGGGACCGGGGAGCTGTTTTTT.